Following are 18 T cell receptor beta chains from one sample sequenced in a study of blood T cell repertoires in COVID-19. Clones were read by immunoSEQ multiplex PCR, and TCRdb kept only the in-frame ones, dropping some. The sample includes tens of thousands of clones, almost 85% of them seen just once. Material for sequencing was peripheral blood. The receptor source for this set is a human donor in a cohort sampled during active COVID-19.

The chain carries TRBV9 and TRBJ2-5, with 14 bases fitting TRBD2. Per germline, CDR1 SGDLS and CDR2 YYNGEE. Trimming took 0 bases from V and 0 from J; bases not matched to a gene: 10. The CDR3 is made up of 20 amino acids. The CDR3 DNA sequence: TGTGCCAGCAGCGTAGCTCCCGCCGGGACTAGCGGGGGCCACCAAGAGACCCAGTACTTC. It is translated as CASSVAPAGTSGGHQETQYF.

This sequence joins TRBV29-1 and TRBJ2-1, with a weak D call TRBD1 (6 bases). The CDR3 length is 15 residues. The ends were cut back, 6 bases at V and 4 bases at J, with 19 bases in the middle. Germline CDR1 SQVTM, CDR2 ANQGSEA. The chain's CDR3 is CSVEGQLTSYNEQFF. The CDR3 region has the DNA TGCAGCGTAGAGGGACAACTCACCTCGTACAATGAGCAGTTCTTC.

This clone was picked up one time. This chain connects TRBV4-3 to TRBJ2-2, with D possibly being TRBD1 (6 bases). V was pared by 0 bases and J by 6 bases, with 11 bases between. The germline CDR1 and CDR2 sequences are LGHNA and YSLEER. The CDR3 is made up of 15 amino acids. The CDR3 DNA is TGCGCCAGCAGCCAAGATCCACAGGGTTCCGGGGAGCTGTTTTTT. Encoded protein: CASSQDPQGSGELFF.

The V gene is TRBV18, the J gene TRBJ1-2; D gene unclear. Between the trimmed V and J ends, which lost 4 bases and 3 bases, there was a span of 9 bases. Germline V lookup: CDR1 KGHSH, CDR2 LQKENI. CDR3 size: 13 residues. In DNA, the CDR3 is TGTGCCAGCTCACTAGCCTCGTACTATGGCTACACCTTC. As protein: CASSLASYYGYTF.

The chain combines TRBV3-1 (or the pseudogene TRBV3-2) with TRBJ2-7; 9 nucleotides match TRBD1. Unmatched junction bases numbered 2, after V lost 5 bases and J lost 0 bases. Looked up from germline, CDR1 is LGHDT and CDR2 is YNNKEL (reference sequence). The CDR3 contains 14 residues. The CDR3 sequence: CASSGTGSSYEQYF. The CDR3 bases are TGTGCCAGCAGCGGGACAGGGAGCTCCTACGAGCAGTACTTC.

This sequence joins TRBV7-2 and TRBJ2-4, with 9 bases that match TRBD2. V dropped 0 bases and J dropped 16; count of bases not matched to a gene: 7. The CDR3 spans 13 residues. CDR1 and CDR2 from the germline V gene are SGHTA and FQGNSA. In DNA, the CDR3 is TGTGCCAGCAGCTTAGCGGTAGCGGGGGCACATTACTTC. Translating gives CASSLAVAGAHYF.

The chain recombines TRBV12-3 or TRBV12-4 with TRBJ2-1; D uncertain. With 3 bases removed from V and 4 bases from J, the gap between germline ends came to 4 bases. The CDR3 covers 12 residues. The CDR3 is CASSFPYNEQFF. The CDR3 region has the DNA TGTGCCAGCAGTTTCCCATACAATGAGCAGTTCTTC.

The chain couples TRBV18 to TRBJ1-1; D might be TRBD1 (6 bases). Germline CDR1 is KGHSH and CDR2 is LQKENI. Trimming removed 1 base from V and 5 bases from J, with 14 bases in between. The CDR3 is made up of 15 amino acids. The CDR3 sequence: CASSPRDKGWTEAFF. CDR3 sequence (DNA): TGTGCCAGCTCACCACGGGACAAGGGTTGGACTGAAGCTTTCTTT.

This chain uses TRBV11-1 with TRBJ1-1; TRBD1 might be the D (6 bases). Germline V lookup: CDR1 SGHAT, CDR2 FQDESV (reference sequence). The CDR3 has 16 residues. Trimming left V 5 bases short and J 0 bases short, with 16 bases between. The CDR3 sequence: CASSGVGDTMNTEAFF. The DNA of the CDR3 is TGTGCCAGCAGCGGGGTGGGGGACACCATGAACACTGAAGCTTTCTTT.

This chain uses TRBV2 with TRBJ1-1, with TRBD1 matching over 11 bases. The length of the CDR3 is 15 residues. Germline assignment: CDR1 SNHLY and CDR2 FYNNEI. V dropped 8 bases and J dropped 2; count of bases not matched to a gene: 7. Written as DNA, the CDR3 is TGTGCCAGCTCCGGACAGGGGGCCGGAAACACTGAAGCTTTCTTT. Translating gives CASSGQGAGNTEAFF. Full variable domain (remainder filled in from reference TRBV2 and TRBJ1-1): EPEVTQTPSHQVTQMGQEVILRCVPISNHLYFYWYRQILGQKVEFLVSFYNNEISEKSEIFDDQFSVERPDGSNFTLKIRSTKLEDSAMYFCASSGQGAGNTEAFFGQGTRLTVV.

This rearrangement joins TRBV7-8 to TRBJ2-3; 10 nucleotides line up with TRBD2. In germline, CDR1 is SGHVS, CDR2 FQNEAQ. V trimming: 2 bases; J trimming: 4 bases; junction bases outside the gene matches: 6. This CDR3 is built from 16 residues. CDR3 sequence reads: CASSLRGSGGPDTQYF. The CDR3 DNA is TGTGCCAGCAGCTTACGTGGTAGCGGGGGGCCAGATACGCAGTATTTT. The whole variable domain, filled in from reference TRBV7-8 and TRBJ2-3, reads GAGVSQSPRYKVAKRGQDVALRCDPISGHVSLFWYQQALGQGPEFLTYFQNEAQLDKSGLPSDRFFAERPEGSVSTLKIQRTQQEDSAVYLCASSLRGSGGPDTQYFGPGTRLTVL.

The rearrangement joins TRBV6-2 or TRBV6-3 to TRBJ2-3; D is undetermined. In germline, CDR1 is MNHEY, CDR2 SVGEGT. The CDR3 is made up of 12 amino acids. Trimming took 5 bases from V and 4 from J, leaving 7 bases between them. In DNA form, the CDR3 reads TGTGCCAGCAGTAGCCGGGCAGATACGCAGTATTTT. This translates into CASSSRADTQYF.

The chain is built from TRBV6-5 and TRBJ1-4; weak D call: TRBD1 (6 bases). This CDR3 is built from 14 residues. V lost 7 bases to trimming and J lost 8 bases, with 17 bases between them. From germline, CDR1 is MNHEY and CDR2 SVGAGI. The CDR3 DNA reads TGTGCCAGCAAGGTCGGCGGGGGCGGAGAAAAACTGTTTTTT. Translating gives CASKVGGGGEKLFF.

The gene calls are TRBV6-5 and TRBJ2-2; 7 bases fit TRBD2. The germline V gene encodes CDR1 MNHEY and CDR2 SVGAGI. The V gene end was trimmed by 3 bases and the J gene end by 1 base; junction bases not matched to a gene: 2. This CDR3 spans 15 amino acids. CDR3 in amino acids: CASSYSGLNTGELFF. CDR3 coding DNA: TGTGCCAGCAGTTATAGCGGGTTGAACACCGGGGAGCTGTTTTTT.

The genes are TRBV7-9 and TRBJ2-3; TRBD2 matches 13 bases. Trimming removed 5 bases from V and 6 bases from J; junction bases left unmatched: 5. This CDR3 contains 15 residues. Germline V gene data show CDR1 as SEHNR and CDR2 as FQNEAQ (reference sequence). The CDR3 bases are TGTGCCAGCAGCAGACTAGCGGGGGGCCGTGATACGCAGTATTTT. This translates into CASSRLAGGRDTQYF.

In its sample, this clone was seen once. The chain employs TRBV6-2 or TRBV6-3 and TRBJ2-7, with a tentative D call TRBD1 (5 bases). The V and J ends lost 4 bases and 2 bases respectively, with 15 bases between them. The CDR3 is 15 residues long. Germline V gives CDR1 MNHEY, CDR2 SVGEGT. CDR3 region: CASSSPGQGTYEQYF. The CDR3 nucleotides are TGTGCCAGCAGTTCTCCCGGTCAGGGCACCTACGAGCAGTACTTC.

The chain carries TRBV2 and TRBJ2-7; 8 positions match TRBD1. Germline loops: CDR1 SNHLY, CDR2 FYNNEI. Trimming removed 3 bases from V and 2 bases from J; junction bases left unmatched: 6. The CDR3 is 15 residues long. The CDR3 DNA is TGTGCCAGCAGTGAGGGCAGGGGGCCCCCCTACGAGCAGTACTTC. It specifies CASSEGRGPPYEQYF.

The rearrangement joins TRBV11-2 to TRBJ2-5; 9 nucleotides align to TRBD1. Unmatched junction bases numbered 14, after V lost 5 bases and J lost 4 bases. The CDR3 is 17 amino acids. Germline assignment: CDR1 SGHAT and CDR2 FQNNGV. In DNA form, the CDR3 reads TGTGCCAGCAGCCCCCTGGGGACAGGGAGTATGGCAGAGACCCAGTACTTC. This encodes CASSPLGTGSMAETQYF. Full variable domain (remainder filled in from reference TRBV11-2 and TRBJ2-5): EAGVAQSPRYKIIEKRQSVAFWCNPISGHATLYWYQQILGQGPKLLIQFQNNGVVDDSQLPKDRFSAERLKGVDSTLKIQPAKLEDSAVYLCASSPLGTGSMAETQYFGPGTRLLVL.